This TCR beta chain comes out of a study of blood T cell repertoires in COVID-19. Study in general: Donors in the United States, Italy and Spain gave samples during acute or convalescent COVID-19.

Method: immunoSEQ multiplex PCR; TCRdb's copy keeps in-frame clones and lacks some. The profile shows about 300,000 clones, roughly nine tenths of them singletons. Categorization into cohorts depended on clinical history that participants reported. V dropped 5 bases and J dropped 2; count of bases not matched to a gene: 5. In germline, CDR1 is KGHSH, CDR2 LQKENI. CDR3 length: 16 residues. The sequenced sample consisted of PBMCs or T cells enriched from blood (not recorded which). The sequence was collected from a woman aged 45 to 65 who had been exposed to COVID-19. This rearrangement joins TRBV18 to TRBJ2-1, with 11 bases aligning to TRBD2. CDR3 residues: CASSFSGGATYNEQFF. The DNA for the CDR3 is TGTGCCAGCTCATTTAGCGGGGGGGCCACCTACAATGAGCAGTTCTTC.